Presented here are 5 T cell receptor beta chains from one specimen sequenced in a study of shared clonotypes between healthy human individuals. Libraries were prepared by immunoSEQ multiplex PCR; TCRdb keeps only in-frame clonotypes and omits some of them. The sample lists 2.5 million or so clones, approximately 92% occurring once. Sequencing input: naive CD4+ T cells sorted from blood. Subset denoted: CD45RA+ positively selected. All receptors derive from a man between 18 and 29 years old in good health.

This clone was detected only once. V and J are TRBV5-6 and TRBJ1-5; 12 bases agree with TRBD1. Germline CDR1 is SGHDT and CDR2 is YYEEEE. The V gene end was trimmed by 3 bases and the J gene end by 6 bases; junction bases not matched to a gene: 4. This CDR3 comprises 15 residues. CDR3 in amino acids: CASSWGQGATQPQHF. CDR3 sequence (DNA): TGTGCCAGCAGCTGGGGACAGGGGGCTACTCAGCCCCAGCATTTT.

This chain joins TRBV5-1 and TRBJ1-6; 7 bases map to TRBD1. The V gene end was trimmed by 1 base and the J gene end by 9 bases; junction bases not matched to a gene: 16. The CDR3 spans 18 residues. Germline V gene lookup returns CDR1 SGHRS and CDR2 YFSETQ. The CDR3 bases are TGCGCCAGCAGCTTGAGATCAACAGGGGAAAGAGGGATTTCACCCCTCCACTTT. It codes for CASSLRSTGERGISPLHF.

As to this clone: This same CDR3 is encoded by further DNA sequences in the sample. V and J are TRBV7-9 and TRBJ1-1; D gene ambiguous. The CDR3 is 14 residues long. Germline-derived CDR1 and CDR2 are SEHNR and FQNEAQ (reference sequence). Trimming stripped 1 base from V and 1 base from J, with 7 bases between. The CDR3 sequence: CASSLGVGNTEAFF. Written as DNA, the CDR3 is TGTGCCAGCAGCTTAGGTGTCGGGAACACTGAAGCTTTCTTT.

CDR3 region: CASSSQSTRGEQYF. The CDR3 DNA is TGTGCCAGCAGTTCGCAATCTACAAGGGGCGAGCAGTACTTC. The chain is built from TRBV28 and TRBJ2-7; a possible D gene is TRBD1 (5 bases). The CDR3 has 14 amino acids. The ends were cut back, 4 bases at V and 6 bases at J, with 16 bases in the middle. Per the germline V gene, CDR1 is MDHEN and CDR2 is SYDVKM.

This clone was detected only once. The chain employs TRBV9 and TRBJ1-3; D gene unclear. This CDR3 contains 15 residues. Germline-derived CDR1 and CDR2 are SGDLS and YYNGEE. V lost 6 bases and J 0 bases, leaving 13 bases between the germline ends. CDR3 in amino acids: CASTDVGASGNTIYF. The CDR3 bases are TGTGCCAGCACCGACGTAGGAGCCTCTGGAAACACCATATATTTT.